This T cell receptor (beta chain) was retrieved from a study of shared clonotypes between healthy human individuals. V trimming: 3 bases; J trimming: 6 bases; junction bases outside the gene matches: 8. The CDR3 has 15 residues. CDR1 and CDR2 from the germline V gene are MDHEN and SYDVKM. Study-level findings and limits: Unshared clonotypes carried lower generation probabilities than those common to all four donors. The study found 4.5% to 5% of naive CD4 clonotypes shared across a few donors. It was anticipated that sequencing depth would influence how many clonotypes donors shared.

With regard to this clone: Its target is not known.

Positive CCR7 selection of CD45RO-negative cells yielded the naive CD8 cells, and terminally differentiated effector memory CD45RA+ cells were excluded. The data were produced by immunoSEQ multiplex PCR, yet TCRdb's version contains in-frame clones alone and is incomplete. The data contain about 600,000 clones, less than 97% of them singletons. The clonotype originates from a woman aged 25 to 39 in good health. Sequencing was done on a sample of naive CD8+ T cells sorted from blood. This rearrangement joins TRBV28 to TRBJ2-1; 7 bases fit TRBD2. The CDR3 DNA reads as TGTGCCAGCAGTTTTTTGTCTAGCGGAACCAATGAGCAGTTCTTC. Its translation is CASSFLSSGTNEQFF.